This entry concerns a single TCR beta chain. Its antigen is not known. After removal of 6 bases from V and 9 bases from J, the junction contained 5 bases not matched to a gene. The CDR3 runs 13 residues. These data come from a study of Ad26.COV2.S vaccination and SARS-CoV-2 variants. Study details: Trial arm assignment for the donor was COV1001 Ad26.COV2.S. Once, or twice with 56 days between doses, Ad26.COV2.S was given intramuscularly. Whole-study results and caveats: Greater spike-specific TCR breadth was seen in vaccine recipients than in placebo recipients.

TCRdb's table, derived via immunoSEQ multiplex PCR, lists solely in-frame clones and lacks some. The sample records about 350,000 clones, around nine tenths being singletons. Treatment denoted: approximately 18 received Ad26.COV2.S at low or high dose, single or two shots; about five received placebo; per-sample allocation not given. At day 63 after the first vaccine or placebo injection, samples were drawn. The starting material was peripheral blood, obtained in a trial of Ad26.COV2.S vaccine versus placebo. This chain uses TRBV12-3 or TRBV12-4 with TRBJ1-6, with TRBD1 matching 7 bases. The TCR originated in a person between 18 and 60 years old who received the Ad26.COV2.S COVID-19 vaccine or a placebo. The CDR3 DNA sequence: TGTGCCAGCAGCCAAGACAGGGTTTCACCCCTCCACTTT. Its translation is CASSQDRVSPLHF.